One T cell receptor beta chain is described in this entry. Its specificity is not known. This sample is drawn from a study of PD-1 blockade in classical Hodgkin lymphoma. About the study: Patients were dosed intravenously with nivolumab at 3 mg/kg every 2 weeks. Regarding the study as a whole: Those patients who began receiving nivolumab less than 1 year after ASCT had lower diversity, and they were excluded. Relative to healthy donors, newly diagnosed patients reportedly had lower baseline TCR diversity, which was reported as lower still in relapsed/refractory patients.

This table comes from immunoSEQ multiplex PCR, and its TCRdb copy is limited to in-frame clones, with some not included. The repertoire includes some 100,000 clones, about 92% of them detected once, and approximately 2% sits in the top ten. This CDR3 is 11 amino acids long. In germline, CDR1 is SNHLY, CDR2 FYNNEI. The germline V and J ends were trimmed by 7 bases and 0 bases, with 3 bases remaining between them. The time point denotes: cycle 4 day 1 (C4D1), after 5 to 7 weeks of nivolumab. Brentuximab vedotin exposure varied, and every patient relapsed after autologous stem cell transplantation. V is TRBV2 and J is TRBJ2-5; D remains ambiguous. The source is a human donor with classical Hodgkin lymphoma. Sequenced material: peripheral blood mononuclear cells (PBMCs), taken before the fourth cycle of nivolumab. As DNA, the CDR3 is TGTGCCAGCAACAACCAAGAGACCCAGTACTTC. Translation gives CASNNQETQYF.